Below are 27 T cell receptor beta chains sequenced from a single sample in a study of tumor and adjacent non-tumor tissue in lung cancer (dated by TCRdb to the late 2010s). Library generation was performed with multiplex PCR. The data were produced on an Illumina HiSeq 2500. TCRbeta libraries were built by three rounds of nested PCR using primers (Table S4), following protocols modified from ARM-PCR. Starting from the raw public reads, TCRdb applied fastp trimming at Q25, assembled clones with MiXCR and retained in-frame beta chains. When rows share a CDR3 protein, they turn into one entry using the most common DNA and genes. The sample includes roughly 93,000 distinct CDR3 sequences, with less than 75% observed a single time. Around 20% of the sample lies in the top ten. RNA was isolated from bulk, unsorted tissue, and RNA quality was assessed with a NanoDrop ND-1000 and an Agilent 2100. Input material: lung tumor tissue. The receptors shown here come from a man between 60 and 75 years old with non-small cell lung cancer.

The J gene is TRBJ2-7, the V gene TRBV28; 11 positions match TRBD1. Germline CDR1 is MDHEN and CDR2 is SYDVKM. The CDR3 is made up of 17 amino acids. The V gene end was trimmed by 5 bases and the J gene end by 2 bases; junction bases not matched to a gene: 11. The CDR3 reads CASSPGQGAWPAYEQYF. The CDR3 DNA reads TGTGCCAGCAGTCCTGGACAGGGGGCCTGGCCAGCCTACGAGCAGTACTTC. The variable domain in full, with the rest retrieved from reference TRBV28 and TRBJ2-7, is DVKVTQSSRYLVKRTGEKVFLECVQDMDHENMFWYRQDPGLGLRLIYFSYDVKMKEKGDIPEGYSVSREKKERFSLILESASTNQTSMYLCASSPGQGAWPAYEQYFGPGTRLTVT.

This clonotype was detected many times. The chain couples TRBV5-6 to TRBJ2-3, with TRBD1 as a possible D gene (5 bases). Per germline, CDR1 SGHDT and CDR2 YYEEEE. The V end lost 5 bases, the J end lost 4 bases, and 11 bases lay between the germline ends. The CDR3 has 13 residues. In DNA form, the CDR3 reads TGTGCCAGCAGAGATCAGGGTGCAGATACGCAGTATTTT. Translation: CASRDQGADTQYF.

A note on this clonotype: It may be a read error: a sequence one base away is much more abundant. This sequence joins TRBV6-1 and TRBJ2-1, with 7 bases identical to TRBD2. This CDR3 has 15 amino acids. The germline V gene has CDR1 MNHNS and CDR2 SASEGT. Written as DNA, the CDR3 is TGTGCCAACAGTGCGTGGACTAGGGAGAACAATGAGCAGTTCTTC. Its protein is CANSAWTRENNEQFF.

This chain uses TRBV28 with TRBJ1-2; TRBD1 is a possible D gene (6 bases). The CDR3 has 13 amino acids. In germline, CDR1 is MDHEN, CDR2 SYDVKM. The V end was cut by 6 bases, the J end by 4 bases, with 12 bases between. CDR3 nucleotide sequence: TGTGCCAGCAGCCTAGGACAGACCTATGGCTACACCTTC. This codes for CASSLGQTYGYTF.

This clonotype was observed a single time. The chain is built from TRBV6-2 or TRBV6-3 and TRBJ2-1; 8 bases fit TRBD1. J was trimmed by 0 bases and V by 9 bases; bases with no gene match: 7. Germline CDR1 and CDR2: MNHEY and SVGEGT. The CDR3 runs 15 residues. CDR3 bases: TGTGCCAGTAATGACAGGGGCAGCTCCTACAATGAGCAGTTCTTC. Its translation is CASNDRGSSYNEQFF.

On this clonotype itself: This could be a read error, since a much larger clone is one nucleotide away. The genes are TRBV6-5 and TRBJ2-1, with 7 bases aligning to TRBD2. The closer fit of TRBJ2-7 to the DNA end suggests the J call may be wrong. From germline, CDR1 is MNHEY and CDR2 SVGAGI. The CDR3 is made up of 15 amino acids. CDR3 residues: CDVGRRLAGSYEQYF. As DNA, the CDR3 is TGTGACGTCGGAAGGAGACTAGCAGGTTCTTACGAGCAGTACTTC.

About this clonotype: It is unclear where the CDR3 begins or ends on the DNA, so no DNA is shown, and the CDR3 is as TCRdb lists it. The chain links TRBV29-1 to TRBJ2-1; TRBD1 is taken as the D call from the table, unchecked against the DNA. The germline V gene has CDR1 SQVTM and CDR2 ANQGSEA. The CDR3 is 13 residues long, ends included. CDR3 region: CSVFGQGNNERFF.

For this clonotype: A junction boundary mismatches the germline segment, possibly from a read error. The chain combines TRBV6-5 with TRBJ1-1; weak D call: TRBD1 (5 bases). The CDR3 runs to 15 residues. Germline CDR1 MNHEY, CDR2 SVGAGI. The CDR3 region has the DNA TGTGCCAGCAGTTCCGCAGGGTCGGGAATGGTTGAAGCATTCTTT. Its protein is CASSSAGSGMVEAFF.

This clonotype appeared many times. The chain has TRBV6-2 or TRBV6-3 and TRBJ1-5, with 9 bases fitting TRBD1. V lost 2 bases and J lost 1; bases outside the gene matches: 6. CDR1 and CDR2 (germline): MNHEY, SVGEGT. The CDR3 has 17 residues. The CDR3 DNA follows: TGTGCCAGCAGTTACGGCGAGGGACAGGGAAGCAATCAGCCCCAGCATTTT. Protein: CASSYGEGQGSNQPQHF.

V is TRBV23-1 and J is TRBJ2-7; no reliable D call. TRBV23-1 is placed among ORFs of uncertain function. The V and J ends lost 0 bases and 3 bases respectively, with 9 bases between them. CDR3 length: 14 amino acids. The CDR3: CASSQSRPNYEQYF. Written as DNA, the CDR3 is TGCGCCAGCAGTCAATCGAGACCTAACTACGAGCAGTACTTC.

The rearrangement uses TRBV12-3 or TRBV12-4 and TRBJ1-1; TRBD1 might be the D (5 bases). This CDR3 is built from 13 residues. V was clipped by 5 bases and J by 12 bases, with 19 bases between them. The CDR3 DNA reads as TGTGCCAGCAGTCCAGGGAAACTTGCTGAGACTTTCTTT. Protein sequence: CASSPGKLAETFF.

To note about this clonotype: An end of the junction does not agree with germline; a read error may underlie this. This chain connects TRBV28 to TRBJ2-1, with 8 bases that match TRBD1. CDR1 is MDHEN, CDR2 SYDVKM, per germline. CDR3 length equals 16 residues. The CDR3 sequence: CASNPLGTGSYNEQFF. CDR3 DNA: TGTGCCAGCAATCCTCTGGGGACAGGCTCCTACAATGAGCAGTTTTTC.

The gene calls are TRBV4-1 and TRBJ1-4; 8 bases line up with TRBD1. The J segment lost 1 base and the V segment lost 5 bases, leaving 12 bases of the junction unmatched. Germline CDR1 is MGHRA and CDR2 is YSYEKL. This CDR3 is 18 amino acids long. The CDR3 nucleotides are TGCGCCAGCAGCTCCCAAGGGGCAGGGGGCAGAACTAATGAAAAACTGTTTTTT. This gives the protein CASSSQGAGGRTNEKLFF.

Turning to this clonotype: This is likely a read error, given that the CDR3 carries no conserved phenylalanine or tryptophan at its end. The limits of the CDR3 on the DNA are not certain, so only TCRdb's listed CDR3 is given. The chain is built from TRBV11-1 and TRBJ1-1; the table names TRBD1, a call not compared with the DNA. Inclusive of both ends, the CDR3 amounts to 14 amino acids. CDR1 SGHAT and CDR2 FQDESV come from the germline V gene (reference sequence). Here the CDR3 reads CASSGRTGRTEALS.

V and J are TRBV12-3 or TRBV12-4 and TRBJ2-4; D may be TRBD1 or TRBD2 (5 bases each). This CDR3 is built from 15 residues. The V and J ends lost 5 bases and 9 bases respectively, with 20 bases between them. CDR3 bases: TGTGCCAGCAGTCCATCCGGGATAGGGGAAGGCATTCAGTACTTC. Protein product: CASSPSGIGEGIQYF.

The genes are TRBV5-4 and TRBJ1-2, with TRBD1 identical over 7 bases. J was trimmed by 7 bases and V by 4 bases; bases with no gene match: 16. Germline CDR1 reads SGHNT; CDR2 reads YYREEE (reference sequence). The CDR3 has 16 amino acids. CDR3 bases: TGTGCCAGCAGCCCGGAGCGGCAGGGGGGTTTGGGTGGCTACACCTTC. The encoded protein is CASSPERQGGLGGYTF.

The chain joins TRBV11-2 to TRBJ1-2, with D uncertain. CDR3 length: 12 residues. The V end lost 0 bases, the J end lost 6 bases, and 5 bases lay between the germline ends. From germline, CDR1 is SGHAT and CDR2 FQNNGV. The CDR3 nucleotides read TGTGCCAGCAGCTTAGACGCTCATGGCTACACCTTC. Residues: CASSLDAHGYTF.

Points on this clonotype: The germline gene is not matched at one end of the junction; a read error may be the cause. The V and J genes are TRBV6-2 or TRBV6-3 and TRBJ2-2; 7 bases fit TRBD2. The CDR3 extends over 15 amino acids. The V gene's germline CDR1 is MNHEY and CDR2 SVGEGT. Here the CDR3 reads CDSIALARGSGELFF. The CDR3 nucleotides are TGTGACAGCATCGCACTAGCGCGAGGGTCCGGGGAGCTGTTTTTT.

Regarding this clonotype: The missing conserved phenylalanine or tryptophan at the end of this CDR3 makes a read error likely. The CDR3 DNA sequence: TGTGCCAGCAGCTTACGGCTAGCGGGGGGGCCGACAGATACACAGTATTAT. Protein sequence: CASSLRLAGGPTDTQYY. This chain joins TRBV11-2 and TRBJ2-3; TRBD2 matches 12 bases. CDR1 is SGHAT, CDR2 FQNNGV, per germline. The CDR3 spans 17 residues.

Worth noting for this clonotype: The CDR3 carries no conserved terminal phenylalanine or tryptophan, so it likely arises from a read error. This CDR3 reads CSVDTGGYTS. The CDR3 coding sequence is TGCAGCGTTGACACGGGTGGCTACACCTCC. This sequence joins TRBV29-1 and TRBJ1-2; D remains unclear. Germline V gene sequence: CDR1 SQVTM, CDR2 ANQGSEA. The CDR3 sequence is 10 residues long. The ends were cut back, 3 bases at V and 7 bases at J, with 6 bases in the middle.

With regard to this clonotype: At one boundary the junction diverges from the germline segment, which might be a read error. The genes are TRBV7-9 and TRBJ1-1, with D maybe TRBD1 (5 bases). CDR3 length equals 15 residues. CDR1 and CDR2 (germline): SEHNR, FQNEAQ (reference sequence). Written as DNA, the CDR3 is TGTGCCAACAGCTTAGCTGAGGGGATGGGCACTGAAGCTTTCTTT. This translates into CANSLAEGMGTEAFF.

Concerning this clonotype: No conserved phenylalanine or tryptophan ends this CDR3, so it is likely a read error. The rearrangement links TRBV11-3 to TRBJ2-2, with D perhaps TRBD2 (6 bases). Per germline, CDR1 SGHNT and CDR2 YENEEA. The length of the CDR3 is 15 residues. CDR3 region: CASSFSGVASGELFS. The CDR3 DNA sequence: TGCGCCAGCAGCTTTTCGGGAGTTGCCTCCGGGGAGCTGTTTTCT.

This chain joins TRBV3-1 and TRBJ2-5; tentatively, D is TRBD2 (6 bases). CDR1 and CDR2 (germline): LGHDT, YNNKEL (reference sequence). The length of the CDR3 is 13 residues. Between the trimmed V and J ends, which lost 10 bases and 1 base, there was a span of 13 bases. Written as DNA, the CDR3 is TGTGCCACTGGAGGGCGGGGCCAAGAGACCCAGTACTTC. As protein: CATGGRGQETQYF.

About this clonotype itself: An end of the junction differs from the germline gene, which may be a read error. The chain has TRBV6-2 or TRBV6-3 and TRBJ2-5; D possibly corresponds to TRBD1 (5 bases). In germline, CDR1 is MNHEY, CDR2 SVGEGT. The CDR3 extends over 16 amino acids. CDR3 nucleotide sequence: TGTGCCAGCAGTGCCACCACTGGGGCGCACGGAGAGACCCATTACTTC. This codes for CASSATTGAHGETHYF.

With regard to this clonotype: A read error may explain this, as a much larger clone is one base away. This chain connects TRBV4-1 to TRBJ2-1; no reliable D call. CDR1 MGHRA and CDR2 YSYEKL come from the germline V gene. The CDR3 loop spans 15 amino acids. Here the CDR3 DNA reads TGCTCCAGCAGCCAGAGGTCCAGCTCCTACAATGAGCAGTCCTTC. Its translation: CSSSQRSSSYNEQSF.

On this clonotype itself: This clone may be a read error of a much larger clone one base away. CDR3 sequence reads: CSARRNLDGSYGYIF. The CDR3 DNA sequence: TGCAGTGCTAGACGTAACTTGGACGGATCCTATGGCTACATCTTC. The chain combines TRBV20-1 with TRBJ1-2; D unclear. The CDR3 contains 15 residues. Germline V CDR1 and CDR2: DFQATT, SNEGSKA (reference sequence).

By its share, this clonotype is medium-sized (0.01 to 0.1%). The V call is TRBV12-3 or TRBV12-4, the J call TRBJ2-5; D is unclear. This CDR3 has 14 amino acids. V was cut by 5 bases and J by 5 bases, with 15 bases left in between. DNA of the CDR3: TGTGCCAGCAGTCCGCTGGATAGCATGGAGACCCAGTACTTC. The encoded protein is CASSPLDSMETQYF.